What follows is one TCR beta chain and its context. CDR1 is LNHDA, CDR2 SQIVND, per germline (reference sequence). The V end was cut by 2 bases, the J end by 4 bases, with 25 bases between. This CDR3 region has 19 residues. This sample was taken from a study of control samples from healthy donors and cancer patients. Assay used: immunoSEQ multiplex PCR; TCRdb lists only in-frame clones, some missing. The repertoire consists of 77,000 or so clones, with roughly 91% occurring once and the leading ten covering 15% to 18%. The TCR comes from a man aged 25-40 years in good health. V usage is TRBV19 and J usage is TRBJ2-3; a weak D match, TRBD2 (6 bases). The source material was blood. The CDR3 loop reads CASSIPPRAGQRLPDTQYF. CDR3 coding DNA: TGTGCCAGTAGTATACCCCCGAGAGCGGGTCAGCGGCTTCCAGATACGCAGTATTTT.